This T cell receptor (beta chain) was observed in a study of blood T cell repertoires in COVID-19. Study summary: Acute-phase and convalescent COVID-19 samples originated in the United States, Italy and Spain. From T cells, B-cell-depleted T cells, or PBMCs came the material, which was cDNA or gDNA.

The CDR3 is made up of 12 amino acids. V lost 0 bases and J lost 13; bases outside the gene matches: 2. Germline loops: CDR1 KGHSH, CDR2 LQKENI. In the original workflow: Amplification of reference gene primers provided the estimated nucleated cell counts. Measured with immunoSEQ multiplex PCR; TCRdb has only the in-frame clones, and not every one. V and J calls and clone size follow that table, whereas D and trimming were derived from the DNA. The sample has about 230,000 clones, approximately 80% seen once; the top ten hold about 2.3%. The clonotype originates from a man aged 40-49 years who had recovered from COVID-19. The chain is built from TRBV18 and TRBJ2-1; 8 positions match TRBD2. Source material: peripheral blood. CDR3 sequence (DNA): TGTGCCAGCTCACCACCCAGCGGGAGTCAGTTCTTC. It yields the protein CASSPPSGSQFF.